The 21 T cell receptor beta chains reported below all come from one sample, sequenced in a study of blood T cells in healthy people across ages. Combining a sample-barcoded 5' primer with a J-beta primer mix, a second PCR ran for roughly 7 to 11 cycles. In TCRdb, the 5' RACE reads were re-called with MiXCR into one record per CDR3 protein. The sample shows approximately 940,000 distinct CDR3 sequences, 40% to 60% of them seen only once. The source material was blood. These receptors were taken from a man younger than 40 in good health.

The chain has TRBV7-3 and TRBJ2-5; the match to TRBD1 covers 8 bases. V lost 4 bases to trimming and J lost 2 bases; unmatched junction nucleotides: 9. Germline lookup yields CDR1 SGHTA and CDR2 FQGTGA. This CDR3 region has 16 residues. In DNA, the CDR3 is TGTGCCAGCAGCTCTAGAGGGACAGGCACACAAGAGACCCAGTACTTC. Translation: CASSSRGTGTQETQYF.

This clonotype appeared a single time. The chain has TRBV7-9 and TRBJ1-4; tentative D call: TRBD1 (6 bases). Germline loops: CDR1 SEHNR, CDR2 FQNEAQ (reference sequence). The CDR3 has 14 amino acids. Trimming removed 5 bases from V and 8 bases from J, with 15 bases in between. This CDR3 reads CASSVGGVEEKLFF. The CDR3 nucleotides are TGTGCCAGCAGCGTAGGGGGGGTAGAGGAAAAACTGTTTTTT. The full variable domain, completed using reference TRBV7-9 and TRBJ1-4, is DTGVSQNPRHKITKRGQNVTFRCDPISEHNRLYWYRQTLGQGPEFLTYFQNEAQLEKSRLLSDRFSAERPKGSFSTLEIQRTEQGDSAMYLCASSVGGVEEKLFFGSGTQLSVL.

The chain uses TRBV4-1 and TRBJ2-7; D might be TRBD1 (6 bases). The CDR3 spans 15 residues. Trimming pared 0 bases from V and 4 bases from J, leaving 13 bases between. Germline V gene sequence: CDR1 MGHRA, CDR2 YSYEKL. The CDR3: CASSQDVDSPYEQYF. The DNA of the CDR3 is TGCGCCAGCAGCCAAGATGTGGACAGTCCTTACGAGCAGTACTTC.

This clonotype was counted only a few times. The V gene is TRBV29-1, the J gene TRBJ1-1; no firm D call. This CDR3 has 10 residues. V lost 8 bases and J 1 base, leaving 5 bases between the germline ends. Germline CDR1 SQVTM, CDR2 ANQGSEA. The CDR3 region has the DNA TGCAGCACGAGGAACACTGAAGCTTTCTTT. Translation: CSTRNTEAFF.

This chain links TRBV7-9 with TRBJ1-4; 7 bases fit TRBD1. V shed 5 bases, J shed 8 bases, and the junction held 8 bases outside the gene matches. This CDR3 has 14 amino acids. Per the germline V gene, CDR1 is SEHNR and CDR2 is FQNEAQ (reference sequence). The CDR3 nucleotides are TGTGCCAGCAGCCCAGACAGGGCGGTGGAAAAACTGTTTTTT. It yields the protein CASSPDRAVEKLFF.

This clonotype showed up just a few times. The chain joins TRBV6-6 to TRBJ2-7, with a weak D call TRBD2 (6 bases). V shed 6 bases and J shed 0 bases, with 12 bases lying between them. There are 14 residues in the CDR3. The germline gives CDR1 MNHNY, CDR2 SVGAGI (reference sequence). CDR3 in amino acids: CASSELATSYEQYF. CDR3 bases: TGTGCCAGCAGCGAACTAGCAACCTCCTACGAGCAGTACTTC.

Regarding this clonotype: This may arise from a read error, as a much more abundant clone is one base away. The gene calls are TRBV6-6 and TRBJ2-1; 8 bases fit TRBD1. Germline assignment: CDR1 MNHNY and CDR2 SVGAGI (reference sequence). The CDR3 extends over 15 amino acids. The CDR3 DNA sequence: TGTGCCAGCAGGGCGGGACAGGTGCCCTACAGTGAGCAGTTCTTC. Protein sequence: CASRAGQVPYSEQFF.

The CDR3 loop is CSAREAGIYEQYF. The CDR3 DNA follows: TGCAGTGCTAGAGAAGCGGGGATTTACGAGCAGTACTTC. The V call is TRBV20-1, the J call TRBJ2-7; TRBD2 agrees at 7 bases. Germline values: CDR1 DFQATT, CDR2 SNEGSKA (reference sequence). With 0 bases clipped from V and 4 bases from J, the junction kept 3 bases outside the gene matches. This CDR3 has 13 amino acids.

The gene calls are TRBV7-2 and TRBJ2-1, with 7 positions matching TRBD2. The CDR3 extends over 14 amino acids. CDR1 and CDR2 (germline): SGHTA, FQGNSA. V lost 7 bases to trimming and J lost 2 bases; unmatched junction nucleotides: 5. The CDR3 reads CASTPSGAYNEQFF. DNA of the CDR3: TGTGCCAGCACCCCGAGCGGGGCCTACAATGAGCAGTTCTTC.

The chain employs TRBV10-3 and TRBJ1-6, with unresolved D. V lost 8 bases and J 13 bases, leaving 15 bases between the germline ends. This CDR3 region has 12 residues. Germline assignment: CDR1 ENHRY and CDR2 SYGVKD. The CDR3 loop reads CAIGRGIQPLHF. The CDR3 DNA reads TGTGCCATCGGTCGCGGTATCCAGCCCCTCCACTTT.

The rearrangement links TRBV12-3 or TRBV12-4 to TRBJ1-4; D is uncertain. The CDR3 covers 14 residues. V lost 7 bases and J lost 5, with 14 bases in between. The CDR3 loop reads CASTDPRRNEKLFF. The CDR3 region has the DNA TGTGCCAGCACTGACCCCCGGAGGAATGAAAAACTGTTTTTT.

The chain employs TRBV30 and TRBJ2-4, with D tentatively TRBD1 (6 bases). The J call is uncertain, as TRBJ2-7 better fits the DNA end. Looked up from germline, CDR1 is GTSNPN and CDR2 is SVGIG (reference sequence). The length of the CDR3 is 13 residues. The chain's CDR3 is CAWSVYREYEQYF. For the CDR3, the DNA is TGTGCCTGGAGTGTTTACAGGGAATACGAGCAGTACTTC.

This chain connects TRBV12-3 or TRBV12-4 to TRBJ2-3; D may be TRBD2 (5 bases). V was clipped by 5 bases and J by 0 bases, with 15 bases between them. This CDR3 is built from 16 residues. The CDR3 loop is CASSRLRAASTDTQYF. The CDR3 nucleotides are TGTGCCAGCAGTCGCTTGCGGGCAGCTAGCACAGATACGCAGTATTTT.

This clonotype was counted many times. The chain joins TRBV7-3 to TRBJ2-3; 10 bases match TRBD2. Germline trimming cut 8 bases from V and 1 base from J; bases unmatched to any gene: 6. This CDR3 has 15 amino acids. Germline lookup yields CDR1 SGHTA and CDR2 FQGTGA. The CDR3 nucleotides are TGTGCCAGCTCACCGCTAGCGGGGGGCACAGATACGCAGTATTTT. It is translated as CASSPLAGGTDTQYF.

The gene calls are TRBV2 and TRBJ2-3; 8 nucleotides line up with TRBD2. This CDR3 contains 14 residues. V shed 3 bases, J shed 4 bases, and the junction held 3 bases outside the gene matches. The germline V gene has CDR1 SNHLY and CDR2 FYNNEI. As DNA, the CDR3 is TGTGCCAGCAGTGATGCCGGGGGGGCAGATACGCAGTATTTT. This codes for CASSDAGGADTQYF.

The J gene is TRBJ2-7, the V gene TRBV4-1; no clear D gene. Trimming stripped 0 bases from V and 3 bases from J, with 9 bases between. The germline gives CDR1 MGHRA, CDR2 YSYEKL. The CDR3 runs to 14 residues. For the CDR3, the DNA is TGCGCCAGCAGCCAAGACGACGGCCACTACGAGCAGTACTTC. Residues: CASSQDDGHYEQYF.

The chain uses TRBV10-3 and TRBJ2-5, with D hard to call. CDR3 length: 15 residues. Germline CDR1 ENHRY, CDR2 SYGVKD. Trimming left V 2 bases short and J 11 bases short, with 21 bases between. DNA for the CDR3: TGTGCCATCAGTGAGAAGACGTCCCAAAGGTTTGGGCAGTACTTC. As protein: CAISEKTSQRFGQYF.

This clonotype showed up just a few times. The chain carries TRBV7-2 and TRBJ1-1, with 8 bases lining up with TRBD1. Germline CDR1 SGHTA, CDR2 FQGNSA. The CDR3 is made up of 16 amino acids. J was trimmed by 2 bases and V by 1 base; bases with no gene match: 6. CDR3 sequence: CASSLEAGGFNTEAFF. CDR3 nucleotide sequence: TGTGCCAGCAGCTTAGAGGCAGGGGGCTTTAACACTGAAGCTTTCTTT. The full variable domain, in which reference TRBV7-2 and TRBJ1-1 provide the parts outside the CDR3, is GAGVSQSPSNKVTEKGKDVELRCDPISGHTALYWYRQSLGQGLEFLIYFQGNSAPDKSGLPSDRFSAERTGGSVSTLTIQRTQQEDSAVYLCASSLEAGGFNTEAFFGQGTRLTVV.

The CDR3 here is CSASPGQISNYGYTF. The CDR3 DNA reads as TGCAGCGCTTCTCCGGGACAGATTTCTAACTATGGCTACACCTTC. V usage is TRBV29-1 and J usage is TRBJ1-2; TRBD1 agrees at 7 bases. This CDR3 spans 15 amino acids. With V trimmed by 7 bases and J by 0 bases, 11 bases remained unmatched. CDR1 is SQVTM and CDR2 is ANQGSEA in the germline V gene.

Remarks on this clonotype: The CDR3 does not close with the conserved phenylalanine or tryptophan, likely indicating a read error. V is TRBV2 and J is TRBJ2-2; 7 bases line up with TRBD2. This CDR3 is 14 amino acids long. Germline-derived CDR1 and CDR2 are SNHLY and FYNNEI. With V trimmed by 11 bases and J by 5 bases, 11 bases remained unmatched. CDR3: CAGGGDVWTGELFI. The CDR3 nucleotides are TGTGCCGGGGGGGGAGACGTCTGGACCGGGGAGCTGTTTATT.

CDR3 residues: CASSQDSPNTEAFF. The DNA for the CDR3 is TGTGCCAGCAGCCAGGACAGTCCGAACACTGAAGCTTTCTTT. V and J are TRBV7-2 and TRBJ1-1; D is possibly TRBD1 (6 bases). This CDR3 spans 14 amino acids. CDR1 is SGHTA, CDR2 FQGNSA, per germline. The V gene lost 5 bases and the J gene lost 1 base, with 11 bases spanning the gap. Together with reference TRBV7-2 and TRBJ1-1, the CDR3 gives the full variable domain: GAGVSQSPSNKVTEKGKDVELRCDPISGHTALYWYRQSLGQGLEFLIYFQGNSAPDKSGLPSDRFSAERTGGSVSTLTIQRTQQEDSAVYLCASSQDSPNTEAFFGQGTRLTVV.